This TCR beta chain was obtained from a study of T cell responses to AZD1222 COVID-19 vaccine. The CDR3 length is 13 residues. Trimming removed 5 bases at V and 9 bases at J, with 14 bases between. Germline values: CDR1 SSHAT, CDR2 FNYEAQ (reference sequence). Findings of the study overall: Once two AZD1222 doses were given, Spike-specific TCR breadth and depth went up. Researchers took repertoire samples only after the peak T cell response had come. Clonal diversity was possibly underestimated, and white British individuals and females predominated among donors. CD4 TCRs linked to vaccination spanned spike, dominating at 160-218 and 743-854.

This clone was counted only a few times. What it binds is unknown. The repertoire was sequenced with immunoSEQ multiplex PCR; TCRdb's copy has only in-frame clones and lacks some. Among some 200,000 clones listed, 85% to 95% were seen once. The starting material was peripheral blood, obtained on day 0 of AZD1222 vaccination. This receptor was identified in an adult in good health. The rearrangement joins TRBV7-7 to TRBJ2-1; tentatively, D is TRBD1 (6 bases). The CDR3 DNA sequence: TGTGCCAGCAGCCTGAACAGGGTTGGTGAGCAGTTCTTC. Encoded protein: CASSLNRVGEQFF.